The clone carrying this T cell receptor (beta chain) was seen a handful of times. These data belong to a study of T-cell reconstitution after alpha-beta-depleted transplantation in children. The CDR3 length is 13 residues. The germline gives CDR1 DFQATT, CDR2 SNEGSKA (reference sequence). J lost 6 bases, V lost 1 base, and 5 bases had no gene match. A library of TCRbeta sequences, prepared with unique molecular identifiers, was generated. Via MiXCR, TCRdb re-called the PCR reads, giving one row per CDR3 protein. The sample yields about 340,000 distinct CDR3 sequences, approximately 10% seen once. The receptor was isolated from a human donor who donated a stem cell graft to a child with acute lymphoblastic leukemia. This specimen consisted of PBMCs from the stem cell graft donor, obtained from the stem cell graft. The rearrangement uses TRBV20-1 and TRBJ1-2, with TRBD1 matching 7 bases. The CDR3 protein is CSARGAGGDGYTF. The CDR3 bases are TGCAGTGCTAGAGGGGCAGGGGGAGATGGCTACACCTTC.